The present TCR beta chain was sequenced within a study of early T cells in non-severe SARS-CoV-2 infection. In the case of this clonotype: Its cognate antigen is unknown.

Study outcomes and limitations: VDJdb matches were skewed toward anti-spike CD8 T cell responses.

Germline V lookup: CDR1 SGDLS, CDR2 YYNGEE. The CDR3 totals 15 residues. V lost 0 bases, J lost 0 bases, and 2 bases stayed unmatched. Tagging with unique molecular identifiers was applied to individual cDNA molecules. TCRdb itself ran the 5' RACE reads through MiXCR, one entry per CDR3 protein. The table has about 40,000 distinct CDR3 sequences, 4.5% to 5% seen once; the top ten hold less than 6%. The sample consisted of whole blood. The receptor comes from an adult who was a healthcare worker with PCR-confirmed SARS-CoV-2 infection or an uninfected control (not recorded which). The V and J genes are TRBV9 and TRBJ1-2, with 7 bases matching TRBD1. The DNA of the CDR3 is TGTGCCAGCAGCGTAGGACAGGGAGCTAACTATGGCTACACCTTC. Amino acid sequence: CASSVGQGANYGYTF.